These 9 T cell receptor beta chains originate from one sample sequenced in a study of T cell responses to AZD1222 COVID-19 vaccine. Clones were read by immunoSEQ multiplex PCR, and TCRdb kept only the in-frame ones, dropping some. The data hold about 160,000 clones, with more than 85% observed a single time. Sequencing was performed on peripheral blood, taken 28 days after the second AZD1222 dose. The receptor source for this set is an adult who received the AZD1222 COVID-19 vaccine.

The chain couples TRBV30 to TRBJ1-1; the match to TRBD1 covers 8 bases. The CDR3 loop spans 14 amino acids. The ends lost 2 bases at V and 11 bases at J; junction bases unmatched: 13. Germline-derived CDR1 and CDR2 are GTSNPN and SVGIG (reference sequence). Written as DNA, the CDR3 is TGTGCCTGGAGTCCTGGACAGGGTTGGGGGAAGGCTTTCTTT. Translating gives CAWSPGQGWGKAFF.

V and J are TRBV5-6 and TRBJ2-7, with D perhaps matching TRBD1 or TRBD2 (6 bases each). Germline V CDR1 and CDR2: SGHDT, YYEEEE. The CDR3 spans 17 residues. V lost 1 base to trimming and J lost 5 bases, with 22 bases between them. CDR3 loop: CASSLFHSTGAPDEQYF. The CDR3 region has the DNA TGTGCCAGCAGCTTGTTTCATTCAACGGGGGCGCCGGACGAGCAGTACTTC.

The gene calls are TRBV2 and TRBJ1-3; D call uncertain. The CDR3 extends over 13 amino acids. The germline CDR1 and CDR2 sequences are SNHLY and FYNNEI. CDR3 sequence (DNA): TGTGCGCACTCCCCTGGGGCTGGAAACACCATATATTTT. Translating it yields CAHSPGAGNTIYF.

The chain uses TRBV5-4 and TRBJ1-6, with D possibly matching TRBD1 (5 bases). Germline V lookup: CDR1 SGHNT, CDR2 YYREEE (reference sequence). This CDR3 has 14 residues. The ends were cut back, 0 bases at V and 6 bases at J, with 7 bases in the middle. CDR3 bases: TGTGCCAGCAGCTTGGGGCAGGGTAATTCACCCCTCCACTTT. This encodes CASSLGQGNSPLHF.

The chain uses TRBV7-9 and TRBJ2-5; TRBD2 aligns across 8 bases. Germline CDR1 SEHNR, CDR2 FQNEAQ (reference sequence). CDR3 length: 16 residues. V lost 5 bases and J lost 5; bases outside the gene matches: 13. Here the CDR3 DNA reads TGTGCCAGCAGCCCCGTGGGTGCCAGACTAGCGGAGACCCAGTACTTC. Amino acid sequence: CASSPVGARLAETQYF.

The J gene is TRBJ2-3, the V gene TRBV5-6; D perhaps matches TRBD1 (6 bases). CDR3 length: 14 residues. Germline V gene data show CDR1 as SGHDT and CDR2 as YYEEEE. Trimming removed 1 base from V and 2 bases from J, with 8 bases in between. CDR3 bases: TGTGCCAGCAGCTTGCAGGGGTTCACAGATACGCAGTATTTT. Translation gives CASSLQGFTDTQYF.

V is TRBV11-2 and J is TRBJ2-3; 12 bases are a match to TRBD1. Unmatched junction bases numbered 4, after V lost 3 bases and J lost 6 bases. Germline loops: CDR1 SGHAT, CDR2 FQNNGV. The CDR3 loop spans 15 amino acids. The DNA for the CDR3 is TGTGCCAGCAGCTTGGGGGACAGGGGGCCGGATACGCAGTATTTT. This encodes CASSLGDRGPDTQYF.

This clone was seen only a few times. J is TRBJ1-2 and V is TRBV10-3; D not certain. Germline lookup yields CDR1 ENHRY and CDR2 SYGVKD. The CDR3 covers 15 residues. V lost 0 bases to trimming and J lost 2 bases, with 10 bases between them. CDR3 loop: CAISESPGINYGYTF. The CDR3 bases are TGTGCCATCAGTGAGTCCCCGGGGATCAACTATGGCTACACCTTC.

The chain joins TRBV15 to TRBJ2-6; 8 bases match TRBD1. Trimming at V came to 2 bases and at J to 3 bases, leaving 12 bases not matched to a gene. CDR3 length: 19 amino acids. CDR1 and CDR2 (germline): LNHNV, YYDKDF (reference sequence). CDR3 sequence (DNA): TGTGCCACCAGCAGAAATCCAGGGGGCGCGGTGTTTGGGGCCAACGTCCTGACTTTC. It specifies CATSRNPGGAVFGANVLTF.